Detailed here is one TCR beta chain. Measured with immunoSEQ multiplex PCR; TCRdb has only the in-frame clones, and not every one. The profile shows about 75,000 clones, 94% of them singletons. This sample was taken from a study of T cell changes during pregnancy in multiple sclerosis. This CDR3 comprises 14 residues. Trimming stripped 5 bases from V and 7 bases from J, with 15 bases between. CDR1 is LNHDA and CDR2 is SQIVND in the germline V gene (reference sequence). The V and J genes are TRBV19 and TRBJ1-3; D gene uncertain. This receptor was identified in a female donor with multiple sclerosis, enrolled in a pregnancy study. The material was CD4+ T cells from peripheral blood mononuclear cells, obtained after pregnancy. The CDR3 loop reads CASSPTGSPNTIYF. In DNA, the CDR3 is TGTGCCAGTAGTCCGACGGGATCGCCGAACACCATATATTTT. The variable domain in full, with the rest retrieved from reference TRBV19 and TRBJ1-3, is DGGITQSPKYLFRKEGQNVTLSCEQNLNHDAMYWYRQDPGQGLRLIYYSQIVNDFQKGDIAEGYSVSREKKESFPLTVTSAQKNPTAFYLCASSPTGSPNTIYFGEGSWLTVV.